The next 31 T cell receptor beta chains were all read from a single sample in a study of T-cell memory formation after mild COVID-19 (dated by TCRdb to the early 2020s). Library preparation was by 5' RACE. This sample was sequenced with an Illumina NovaSeq 6000. In TCRdb, the public reads were trimmed at Q25 with fastp and aligned with MiXCR, with productive beta chains retained. Duplicate CDR3 protein sequences are folded into a single record with the most common DNA and genes. Here the sample has 55,000 to 80,000 distinct CDR3 sequences; 9.3% occur a single time. 1% to 1.4% of the sample goes to the ten largest clones. Sample: PBMCs or a T cell subset sorted from them (not recorded which). Source of these receptors: a man in his late teens or twenties who had mild COVID-19 (a few samples of this study predate the infection). The sample titles of this study are shuffled in the database, so cell type and time point are left out; the donor was told from shared clones.

V gene TRBV5-4 combines with J gene TRBJ2-7; D may match TRBD1 or TRBD2 (5 bases each). CDR3 length equals 14 residues. V was shortened by 1 base and J by 9 bases, with 17 bases between the two germline ends. Germline CDR1 and CDR2: SGHNT and YYREEE (reference sequence). DNA for the CDR3: TGTGCCAGCAGCTTGCGACGGGGCCCTGTAAGGCAGTACTTC. Its protein product is CASSLRRGPVRQYF.

This clonotype was recorded a few times. CDR3 region: CASSWGARTTGELFF. The DNA for the CDR3 is TGCGCCAGCAGCTGGGGGGCACGGACCACCGGGGAGCTGTTTTTT. The chain recombines TRBV5-1 with TRBJ2-2; D tentatively fits TRBD1 or TRBD2 (6 bases each). The V gene lost 3 bases and the J gene lost 4 bases, with 13 bases spanning the gap. Germline V gives CDR1 SGHRS, CDR2 YFSETQ. The CDR3 length is 15 residues. Looking up the rest from reference TRBV5-1 and TRBJ2-2 gives the full variable domain: KAGVTQTPRYLIKTRGQQVTLSCSPISGHRSVSWYQQTPGQGLQFLFEYFSETQRNKGNFPGRFSGRQFSNSRSEMNVSTLELGDSALYLCASSWGARTTGELFFGEGSRLTVL.

This clonotype was recorded many times. The gene calls are TRBV24-1 and TRBJ2-5; 7 positions agree with TRBD1. In germline, CDR1 is KGHDR, CDR2 SFDVKD. There are 17 residues in the CDR3. The V gene end was trimmed by 3 bases and the J gene end by 0 bases; junction bases not matched to a gene: 9. The CDR3 DNA is TGTGCCACCAGTGATGCCCCCCCTACAGGGGACCAAGAGACCCAGTACTTC. This encodes CATSDAPPTGDQETQYF.

V and J are TRBV28 and TRBJ2-5; TRBD1 might be the D (6 bases). The CDR3 totals 14 residues. V gave up 6 bases and J gave up 0 bases, with 11 bases separating them. Germline values: CDR1 MDHEN, CDR2 SYDVKM. The CDR3 sequence is CASSSGAYQETQYF. CDR3 DNA: TGTGCCAGCAGCTCAGGGGCGTACCAAGAGACCCAGTACTTC.

The rearrangement uses TRBV6-5 and TRBJ2-4, with D maybe TRBD1 (5 bases). Germline V gives CDR1 MNHEY, CDR2 SVGAGI. This CDR3 is 14 amino acids long. V gave up 5 bases and J gave up 1 base, with 9 bases separating them. CDR3 sequence (DNA): TGTGCCAGCAGTCACAGGTTGGCCAAAAACATTCAGTACTTC. Its protein product is CASSHRLAKNIQYF.

This chain links TRBV7-9 with TRBJ2-1; TRBD2 is a possible D gene (6 bases). Trimming removed 4 bases from V and 0 bases from J, with 10 bases in between. There are 15 residues in the CDR3. Germline CDR1 is SEHNR and CDR2 is FQNEAQ (reference sequence). CDR3 sequence (DNA): TGTGCCAGCAGCTCCCGGGGAGGCTCCTACAATGAGCAGTTCTTC. Translating it yields CASSSRGGSYNEQFF.

V usage is TRBV5-1 and J usage is TRBJ2-1; 11 bases are a match to TRBD2. The germline V gene has CDR1 SGHRS and CDR2 YFSETQ. V gave up 5 bases and J gave up 1 base; unmatched junction bases: 5. The CDR3 is 16 amino acids. CDR3 nucleotides: TGCGCCAGCAGGGTAGCGGGGGGGCCGTCCTACAATGAGCAGTTCTTC. This gives the protein CASRVAGGPSYNEQFF.

The J gene is TRBJ1-1, the V gene TRBV19, with TRBD1 matching over 10 bases. V shed 10 bases, J shed 6 bases, and the junction held 11 bases outside the gene matches. The CDR3 covers 14 residues. Germline CDR1 LNHDA, CDR2 SQIVND (reference sequence). Here the CDR3 DNA reads TGTGCCACTCGTCCCGGGACAGGGGCGGCTGAAGCTTTCTTT. Protein sequence: CATRPGTGAAEAFF.

J is TRBJ2-1 and V is TRBV10-3, with 9 bases matching TRBD1. The CDR3 runs 17 residues. Trimming cost V 3 bases and J 0 bases; bases outside gene matches: 6. CDR1 ENHRY and CDR2 SYGVKD come from the germline V gene. CDR3 loop: CAISEMTGGDSYNEQFF. The CDR3 DNA is TGTGCCATCAGTGAAATGACAGGGGGAGACTCCTACAATGAGCAGTTCTTC.

This clonotype was recorded at least ten times. The gene calls are TRBV4-3 and TRBJ2-3, with D perhaps matching TRBD2 (6 bases). Germline lookup yields CDR1 LGHNA and CDR2 YSLEER. The CDR3 has 16 amino acids. The V end was cut by 0 bases, the J end by 3 bases, with 13 bases between. The CDR3 sequence: CASSQDRRGTTDTQYF. As DNA, the CDR3 is TGCGCCAGCAGCCAAGATAGGAGGGGTACAACAGATACGCAGTATTTT.

This clonotype has a handful of counts. This chain uses TRBV20-1 with TRBJ2-7, with D perhaps TRBD1 (5 bases). Trimming pared 5 bases from V and 2 bases from J, leaving 13 bases between. The CDR3 is made up of 13 amino acids. Germline CDR1 and CDR2: DFQATT and SNEGSKA (reference sequence). In nucleotides, the CDR3 is TGCAGTGCTGCCCAGGGAAACCCCTACGAGCAGTACTTC. This codes for CSAAQGNPYEQYF.

This clonotype was observed many times. The chain joins TRBV15 to TRBJ2-5; D gene unclear. The CDR3 length is 12 residues. Germline lookup yields CDR1 LNHNV and CDR2 YYDKDF (reference sequence). V was pared by 1 base and J by 2 bases, with 2 bases between. The CDR3 sequence is CATSRVQETQYF. The DNA for the CDR3 is TGTGCCACCAGCAGAGTTCAAGAGACCCAGTACTTC.

The chain combines TRBV4-3 with TRBJ1-4; D is unclear. The CDR3 sequence is 15 residues long. V was shortened by 0 bases and J by 4 bases, with 9 bases between the two germline ends. CDR1 and CDR2 from the germline V gene are LGHNA and YSLEER. DNA for the CDR3: TGCGCCAGCAGCCAAGATTTCGGCGTTAATGAAAAACTGTTTTTT. It specifies CASSQDFGVNEKLFF.

The chain has TRBV5-6 and TRBJ1-6; no firm D call. The CDR3 runs 14 residues. Germline loops: CDR1 SGHDT, CDR2 YYEEEE. Trimming removed 0 bases at V and 6 bases at J, with 7 bases between. DNA for the CDR3: TGTGCCAGCAGCTTGGGACGGATTAATTCACCCCTCCACTTT. Its protein is CASSLGRINSPLHF.

The rearrangement links TRBV20-1 to TRBJ2-3, with D unresolved. Germline assignment: CDR1 DFQATT and CDR2 SNEGSKA (reference sequence). The V and J ends lost 4 bases and 2 bases respectively, with 10 bases between them. The CDR3 extends over 13 amino acids. CDR3: CSATAPSTDTQYF. CDR3 nucleotides: TGCAGTGCTACGGCCCCATCCACAGATACGCAGTATTTT.

CDR3 DNA sequence: TGCGCCAGCAGCTCGGGGCTAGCGGGGGTTGAGACCCAGTACTTC. Its protein is CASSSGLAGVETQYF. The chain is built from TRBV5-1 and TRBJ2-5; the match to TRBD2 covers 10 bases. Germline loops: CDR1 SGHRS, CDR2 YFSETQ. The junction had 7 bases not matched to a gene; V was cut back by 3 bases and J by 5 bases. CDR3 size: 15 residues.

CDR3 region: CASSQGQGDTGELFF. As DNA, the CDR3 is TGTGCCAGCAGCCAAGGACAGGGGGACACCGGGGAGCTGTTTTTT. The chain combines TRBV4-2 with TRBJ2-2; 9 nucleotides match TRBD1. CDR1 is LGHNA and CDR2 is YNFKEQ in the germline V gene. The length of the CDR3 is 15 residues. The junction had 0 bases not matched to a gene; V was cut back by 1 base and J by 3 bases.

This clonotype has at least ten counts. The rearrangement joins TRBV7-9 to TRBJ2-1; the D gene is possibly TRBD2 (6 bases). This CDR3 comprises 18 residues. Between the trimmed V and J ends, which lost 1 base and 8 bases, there was a span of 24 bases. From germline, CDR1 is SEHNR and CDR2 FQNEAQ (reference sequence). The CDR3 loop is CASSLGSFGGVFGDEQFF. The CDR3 DNA reads as TGTGCCAGCAGCTTAGGTTCTTTCGGGGGAGTATTTGGGGATGAGCAGTTCTTC.

This clonotype was counted between two and nine times. The chain combines TRBV11-2 with TRBJ2-1; 7 bases are a match to TRBD2. In germline, CDR1 is SGHAT, CDR2 FQNNGV. The CDR3 totals 14 residues. Trimming took 7 bases from V and 3 from J; bases not matched to a gene: 6. The CDR3 region is CASKRGTIYNEQFF. The DNA of the CDR3 is TGTGCCAGCAAAAGAGGGACTATCTACAATGAGCAGTTCTTC.

A few counts support this clonotype. The chain joins TRBV7-2 to TRBJ1-1; maybe TRBD1 (5 bases). Germline CDR1 reads SGHTA; CDR2 reads FQGNSA. This CDR3 has 13 residues. Deletions cut 4 bases from V and 8 bases from J, with 14 bases between. The DNA of the CDR3 is TGTGCCAGCAGCTCACGGGGCCTACGGGAAGCTTTCTTT. The encoded protein is CASSSRGLREAFF.

This clonotype was counted between two and nine times. The V and J genes are TRBV5-4 and TRBJ1-6, with unresolved D. The CDR3 consists of 13 residues. Trimming shortened V by 0 bases and J by 7 bases, and 5 bases separated the two germline ends. Germline V CDR1 and CDR2: SGHNT, YYREEE (reference sequence). CDR3 region: CASSLDANSPLHF. The CDR3 region has the DNA TGTGCCAGCAGCTTGGATGCGAATTCACCCCTCCACTTT.

The chain links TRBV10-3 to TRBJ1-1, with TRBD1 matching 7 bases. Germline V gives CDR1 ENHRY, CDR2 SYGVKD. There are 12 residues in the CDR3. After removal of 10 bases from V and 7 bases from J, the junction contained 9 bases not matched to a gene. The CDR3 loop is CATSTGKSEAFF. The CDR3, as DNA: TGTGCCACGTCGACAGGGAAGAGTGAAGCTTTCTTT.

This chain connects TRBV5-1 to TRBJ1-2, with D tentatively TRBD1 (5 bases). Germline-derived CDR1 and CDR2 are SGHRS and YFSETQ. This CDR3 contains 15 residues. V was cut by 0 bases and J by 3 bases, with 12 bases left in between. This chain's CDR3 is CASSLGGARDYGYTF. DNA for the CDR3: TGCGCCAGCAGCTTGGGTGGGGCCCGGGACTATGGCTACACCTTC. The variable domain in full, with the rest retrieved from reference TRBV5-1 and TRBJ1-2, is KAGVTQTPRYLIKTRGQQVTLSCSPISGHRSVSWYQQTPGQGLQFLFEYFSETQRNKGNFPGRFSGRQFSNSRSEMNVSTLELGDSALYLCASSLGGARDYGYTFGSGTRLTVV.

This clonotype was found a few times. CDR3 protein: CASSPWYSQNSPLHF. In nucleotides, the CDR3 is TGCGCCAGCAGCCCGTGGTACAGCCAAAATTCACCCCTCCACTTT. The chain combines TRBV4-3 with TRBJ1-6; D is ambiguous. V was pared by 4 bases and J by 7 bases, with 14 bases between. The CDR3 contains 15 residues. Germline V gene data show CDR1 as LGHNA and CDR2 as YSLEER.

The sample holds many counts of this clonotype. The chain combines TRBV7-8 with TRBJ2-5, with TRBD2 matching over 8 bases. CDR1 is SGHVS and CDR2 is FQNEAQ in the germline V gene. The CDR3 runs to 16 residues. J lost 1 base, V lost 4 bases, and 8 bases had no gene match. The chain's CDR3 is CASSSWGGGSQETQYF. CDR3 nucleotide sequence: TGTGCCAGCAGCTCTTGGGGCGGGGGGTCCCAAGAGACCCAGTACTTC.

A few counts support this clonotype. The V call is TRBV2, the J call TRBJ1-1, with D hard to call. The CDR3 contains 15 residues. The germline gives CDR1 SNHLY, CDR2 FYNNEI. The V end was cut by 4 bases, the J end by 1 base, with 13 bases between. The CDR3 sequence: CASSVRKGTNTEAFF. The CDR3 DNA is TGTGCCAGCAGTGTACGAAAAGGAACGAACACTGAAGCTTTCTTT.

The chain has TRBV5-6 and TRBJ1-6, with a weak D call TRBD1 (6 bases). The germline V gene encodes CDR1 SGHDT and CDR2 YYEEEE. The V end lost 4 bases, the J end lost 7 bases, and 12 bases lay between the germline ends. This CDR3 is 14 amino acids long. CDR3 amino acids: CASSLTGLNSPLHF. The CDR3 DNA is TGTGCCAGCAGCCTGACAGGCTTAAATTCACCCCTCCACTTT.

The chain couples TRBV5-1 to TRBJ2-5; the D gene is possibly TRBD1 (5 bases). Germline V gives CDR1 SGHRS, CDR2 YFSETQ. Trimming left V 0 bases short and J 4 bases short, with 16 bases between. The CDR3 loop spans 16 amino acids. The DNA of the CDR3 is TGCGCCAGCAGCTTGGCCAGTGACTGGCAGGGAGAGACCCAGTACTTC. It translates to CASSLASDWQGETQYF.

This chain links TRBV5-1 with TRBJ2-1, with D perhaps given as TRBD1 or TRBD2 (5 bases each). Per germline, CDR1 SGHRS and CDR2 YFSETQ. Trimming removed 5 bases from V and 0 bases from J, with 18 bases in between. The CDR3 contains 17 residues. The CDR3 loop is CASSSLTTGTSYNEQFF. The CDR3 nucleotides are TGCGCCAGCAGTTCCTTGACTACCGGGACCTCCTACAATGAGCAGTTCTTC.

The genes are TRBV9 and TRBJ2-1; 7 positions agree with TRBD1. The CDR3 totals 14 residues. Germline values: CDR1 SGDLS, CDR2 YYNGEE. The V segment lost 3 bases and the J segment 10 bases; nucleotides outside the gene matches: 10. CDR3 in amino acids: CASSDNRGPQEQFF. DNA of the CDR3: TGTGCCAGCAGCGACAACAGGGGCCCCCAGGAGCAGTTCTTC.

The CDR3 sequence: CASSPPGNRAGEQYF. DNA of the CDR3: TGTGCCAGCTCACCACCCGGGAACAGGGCGGGCGAGCAGTACTTC. The chain employs TRBV18 and TRBJ2-7; TRBD1 is a possible D gene (6 bases). CDR1 is KGHSH and CDR2 is LQKENI in the germline V gene. This CDR3 spans 15 amino acids. With 0 bases removed from V and 6 bases from J, the gap between germline ends came to 15 bases. Full variable domain (remainder filled in from reference TRBV18 and TRBJ2-7): NAGVMQNPRHLVRRRGQEARLRCSPMKGHSHVYWYRQLPEEGLKFMVYLQKENIIDESGMPKERFSAEFPKEGPSILRIQQVVRGDSAAYFCASSPPGNRAGEQYFGPGTRLTVT.